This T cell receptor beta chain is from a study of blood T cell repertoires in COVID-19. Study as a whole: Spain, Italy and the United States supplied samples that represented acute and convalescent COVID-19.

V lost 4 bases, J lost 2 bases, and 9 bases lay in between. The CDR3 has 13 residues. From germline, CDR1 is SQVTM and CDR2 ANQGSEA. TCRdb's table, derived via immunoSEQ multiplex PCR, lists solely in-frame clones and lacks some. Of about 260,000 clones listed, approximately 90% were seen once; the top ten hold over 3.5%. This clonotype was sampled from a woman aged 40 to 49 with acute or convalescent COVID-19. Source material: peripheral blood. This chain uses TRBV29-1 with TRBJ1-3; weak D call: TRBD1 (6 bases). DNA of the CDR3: TGCAGCGTTGTGGGGGCTCCTGGAAACACCATATATTTT. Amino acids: CSVVGAPGNTIYF.